These 17 T cell receptor beta chains came from one sample sequenced in a study of T cell responses to AZD1222 COVID-19 vaccine. This table comes from immunoSEQ multiplex PCR, and its TCRdb copy is limited to in-frame clones, with some not included. Among over 70,000 clones listed, roughly 88% were seen once. The material sequenced was peripheral blood, taken on day 0 of MenACWY control vaccination. All receptors derive from an adult in good health.

This chain connects TRBV2 to TRBJ1-2; the D gene is possibly TRBD1 (5 bases). The CDR3 extends over 14 amino acids. With 7 bases removed from V and 4 bases from J, the gap between germline ends came to 16 bases. Germline assignment: CDR1 SNHLY and CDR2 FYNNEI. In nucleotides, the CDR3 is TGTGCCAGCATCGCGCCCTCGGGGGGCTATGGCTACACCTTC. Translated: CASIAPSGGYGYTF.

The CDR3 sequence is CASAPPGTRTEAFF. Here the CDR3 DNA reads TGTGCTAGTGCCCCTCCCGGAACGAGAACTGAAGCTTTCTTT. The chain recombines TRBV12-5 with TRBJ1-1; D is ambiguous. The CDR3 has 14 amino acids. The germline gives CDR1 LGHNT, CDR2 FRNRAP. Trimming shortened V by 7 bases and J by 5 bases, and 17 bases separated the two germline ends.

The genes are TRBV5-4 and TRBJ1-4, with 9 bases matching TRBD1. This CDR3 spans 15 amino acids. Germline CDR1 reads SGHNT; CDR2 reads YYREEE (reference sequence). V lost 5 bases to trimming and J lost 2 bases; unmatched junction nucleotides: 4. The chain's CDR3 is CASSRQGDTNEKLFF. DNA for the CDR3: TGTGCCAGCAGTCGACAGGGGGATACTAATGAAAAACTGTTTTTT.

This chain joins TRBV19 and TRBJ2-7, with 7 nucleotides matching TRBD1. CDR3 length equals 14 residues. The germline V gene has CDR1 LNHDA and CDR2 SQIVND (reference sequence). V dropped 5 bases and J dropped 1; count of bases not matched to a gene: 5. In DNA form, the CDR3 reads TGTGCCAGTAGTCCGAGACAGGGATCCTACGAGCAGTACTTC. Protein sequence: CASSPRQGSYEQYF.

The chain carries TRBV7-2 and TRBJ2-7; the D is unclear. Germline V CDR1 and CDR2: SGHTA, FQGNSA. V lost 5 bases, J lost 7 bases, and 9 bases lay in between. The CDR3 sequence is 11 residues long. CDR3 sequence (DNA): TGTGCCAGCAGCCCACAAAGGGAGCAGTACTTC. Amino acids: CASSPQREQYF.

This rearrangement joins TRBV15 to TRBJ2-7; weak D call: TRBD2 (6 bases). V was clipped by 1 base and J by 6 bases, with 16 bases between them. The CDR3 runs to 15 residues. The germline CDR1 and CDR2 sequences are LNHNV and YYDKDF (reference sequence). CDR3 sequence (DNA): TGTGCCACCAGCAGAGTGTCAATCTCAGCGGGCGAGCAGTACTTC. Protein product: CATSRVSISAGEQYF.

The chain combines TRBV19 with TRBJ2-3; possibly TRBD1 for D (6 bases). The CDR3 spans 16 residues. Trimming shortened V by 4 bases and J by 4 bases, and 18 bases separated the two germline ends. CDR1 LNHDA and CDR2 SQIVND come from the germline V gene (reference sequence). In DNA form, the CDR3 reads TGTGCCAGTAGTAGGGCACTCCAGGGGCGAGCAGATACGCAGTATTTT. Encoded protein: CASSRALQGRADTQYF.

The V gene is TRBV28, the J gene TRBJ1-4, with D possibly TRBD1 on 5 matching bases. The germline V gene encodes CDR1 MDHEN and CDR2 SYDVKM. The CDR3 runs to 13 residues. Trimming removed 6 bases at V and 6 bases at J, with 11 bases between. The CDR3 reads CASRRTRDEKLFF. The CDR3 bases are TGTGCCAGCAGGCGGACACGGGATGAAAAACTGTTTTTT.

The chain couples TRBV2 to TRBJ1-4; TRBD1 matches 7 bases. Losses at the gene ends were 7 bases for V and 1 base for J; bases not matched to a gene: 6. The CDR3 runs 15 residues. Germline-derived CDR1 and CDR2 are SNHLY and FYNNEI. The CDR3 spells CASKGPGGTNEKLFF. The DNA of the CDR3 is TGTGCCAGCAAGGGCCCAGGGGGAACTAATGAAAAACTGTTTTTT.

This clone appeared a single time. J is TRBJ2-2 and V is TRBV10-3; D possibly corresponds to TRBD1 (6 bases). CDR1 is ENHRY, CDR2 SYGVKD, per germline. The V end was cut by 0 bases, the J end by 5 bases, with 7 bases between. This CDR3 has 14 residues. This CDR3 is CAISESGATGELFF. CDR3 coding DNA: TGTGCCATCAGTGAGTCGGGGGCAACCGGGGAGCTGTTTTTT.

The V call is TRBV12-5, the J call TRBJ1-1; 7 positions agree with TRBD1. This CDR3 has 13 amino acids. V trimming: 4 bases; J trimming: 3 bases; junction bases outside the gene matches: 2. Looked up from germline, CDR1 is LGHNT and CDR2 is FRNRAP. CDR3 sequence reads: CASGSQGYTEAFF. In DNA form, the CDR3 reads TGTGCTAGTGGTTCACAGGGGTACACTGAAGCTTTCTTT. The entire variable domain, with the rest obtained from reference TRBV12-5 and TRBJ1-1, is as follows: DARVTQTPRHKVTEMGQEVTMRCQPILGHNTVFWYRQTMMQGLELLAYFRNRAPLDDSGMPKDRFSAEMPDATLATLKIQPSEPRDSAVYFCASGSQGYTEAFFGQGTRLTVV.

The rearrangement joins TRBV20-1 to TRBJ1-1, with D possibly matching TRBD1 (6 bases). The ends were cut back, 5 bases at V and 9 bases at J, with 13 bases in the middle. The CDR3 spans 11 residues. Germline CDR1 is DFQATT and CDR2 is SNEGSKA (reference sequence). The CDR3 nucleotides read TGCAGTGCTTCACAGGGCGGTAAAGCTTTCTTT. This translates into CSASQGGKAFF.

The chain joins TRBV16 to TRBJ1-6; 10 bases are a match to TRBD1. The germline gives CDR1 KGHSY, CDR2 FQNENV. J lost 8 bases, V lost 4 bases, and 5 bases had no gene match. CDR3 length equals 15 residues. The CDR3 bases are TGTGCCAGCAGCCTAGACAGGGGGCCAGATTCACCCCTCCACTTT. Residues: CASSLDRGPDSPLHF.

V is TRBV30 and J is TRBJ1-1; D gene ambiguous. The V end lost 2 bases, the J end lost 4 bases, and 14 bases lay between the germline ends. This CDR3 region has 14 residues. The germline V gene has CDR1 GTSNPN and CDR2 SVGIG (reference sequence). CDR3 loop: CAWSFLSRRTEAFF. The CDR3 DNA reads as TGTGCCTGGAGTTTCCTTAGTAGGCGCACTGAAGCTTTCTTT. Supplemented by reference TRBV30 and TRBJ1-1, the full variable domain reads SQTIHQWPATLVQPVGSPLSLECTVEGTSNPNLYWYRQAAGRGLQLLFYSVGIGQISSEVPQNLSASRPQDRQFILSSKKLLLSDSGFYLCAWSFLSRRTEAFFGQGTRLTVV.

The chain employs TRBV16 and TRBJ1-3; D perhaps matches TRBD1 (6 bases). Germline CDR1 reads KGHSY; CDR2 reads FQNENV. Deletions cut 4 bases from V and 2 bases from J, with 9 bases between. This CDR3 spans 14 amino acids. The CDR3 is CASSLQGAGNTIYF. Written as DNA, the CDR3 is TGTGCCAGCAGCCTACAGGGAGCTGGAAACACCATATATTTT.

The chain uses TRBV2 and TRBJ1-1, with D hard to call. CDR3 length equals 15 residues. V was pared by 6 bases and J by 1 base, with 15 bases between. CDR1 and CDR2 from the germline V gene are SNHLY and FYNNEI. CDR3 loop: CASSRSGISNTEAFF. The CDR3, as DNA: TGTGCCAGCAGCCGGTCCGGGATTTCGAACACTGAAGCTTTCTTT.

The CDR3 region is CATSEPDTPHYGYTF. The CDR3 DNA follows: TGTGCCACCAGTGAACCCGACACCCCGCACTATGGCTACACCTTC. The chain carries TRBV24-1 and TRBJ1-2; D gene unclear. The germline CDR1 and CDR2 sequences are KGHDR and SFDVKD. With 4 bases removed from V and 3 bases from J, the gap between germline ends came to 14 bases. CDR3 length equals 15 residues.